The subject of this entry is one TCR beta chain. The antigen remains undetermined. Receiving focal radiation plus CTLA-4 blockade with ipilimumab were patients who had chemo-refractory metastatic non-small-cell lung cancer. CDR3 size: 14 residues. Per germline, CDR1 SGHNT and CDR2 YYREEE (reference sequence). The record originates from a study of radiotherapy plus CTLA-4 blockade in lung cancer. Study overall: Across the patients, objective responses occurred in about 19%, and disease control in around 31%. General study findings and limits: Clones of tumor-derived TCRs expanded in blood after radiotherapy plus ipilimumab. Strongest reported response predictors: early blood clone changes and post-radiation interferon-beta.

Only in-frame clones appear in the TCRdb table, and some are missing; sequencing was by immunoSEQ multiplex PCR. The sample carries around 59,000 clones, 72% recorded once. This receptor was taken from a human donor with non-small cell lung cancer whose response to radiotherapy plus ipilimumab could not be evaluated. The source was peripheral blood, collected from a patient treated with radiotherapy plus ipilimumab. The gene calls are TRBV5-4 and TRBJ2-5; perhaps TRBD2 as D (6 bases). The last part of the DNA fits TRBJ2-7 better; the J call may be wrong. The CDR3 here is CASSPAGTALEQYF. CDR3 nucleotides: TGTGCCAGCAGCCCCGCCGGGACTGCCCTCGAGCAGTACTTC.